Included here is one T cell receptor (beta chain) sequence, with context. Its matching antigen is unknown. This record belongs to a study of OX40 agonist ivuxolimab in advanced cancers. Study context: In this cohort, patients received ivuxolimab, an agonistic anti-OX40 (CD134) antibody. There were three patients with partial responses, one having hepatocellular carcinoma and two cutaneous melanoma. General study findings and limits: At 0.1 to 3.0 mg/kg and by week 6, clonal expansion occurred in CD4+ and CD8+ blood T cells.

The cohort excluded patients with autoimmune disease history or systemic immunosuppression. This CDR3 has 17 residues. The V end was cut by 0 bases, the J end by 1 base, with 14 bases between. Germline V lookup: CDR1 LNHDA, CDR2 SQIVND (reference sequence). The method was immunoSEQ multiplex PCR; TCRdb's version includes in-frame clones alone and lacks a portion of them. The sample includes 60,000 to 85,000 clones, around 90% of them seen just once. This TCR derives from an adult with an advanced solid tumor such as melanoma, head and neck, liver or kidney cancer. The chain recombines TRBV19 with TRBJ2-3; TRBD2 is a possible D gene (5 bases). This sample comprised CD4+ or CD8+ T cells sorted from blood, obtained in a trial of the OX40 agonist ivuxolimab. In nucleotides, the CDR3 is TGTGCCAGTAGTATAGATACTAGGGTTTGGGGCACAGATACGCAGTATTTT. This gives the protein CASSIDTRVWGTDTQYF.